This TCR beta chain was documented in a study of T-cell memory formation after mild COVID-19 (dated by TCRdb to the early 2020s). With regard to the full study: TCR sequence clusters from the two donors were largely donor specific. The cohort was made up of two young adult volunteers, one female and one male, who were previously healthy. Longitudinal TCRalpha and TCRbeta repertoire sequencing tracked T-cell clones expanding and contracting after mild COVID-19 in a couple of donors. Here is what the overall study found, with its caveats: The detection of some responding clones in pre-infection memory suggests that pre-existing cross-reactive memory T cells joined the SARS-CoV-2 response. Only a couple of mild cases were covered in the study, and larger cohorts including severe cases with pre-infection samples were considered necessary. SARS-CoV-2 specificity of the second-wave clones peaking on day 37 was not confirmed. Contracting CD4+ clones turned up mainly in the CM and EM memory subsets, whereas EMRA was where CD8+ clones were enriched. From day 15 to 85, contracting clones showed balanced CD4/CD8 phenotypes, whereas a second wave of clones that expanded from day 15 to 37 leaned towards CD4+.

On this clonotype: Its antigen remains unidentified. No clone much larger than this one lies a single base away; base qualities are absent.

Instrument used: Illumina NovaSeq 6000. cDNA libraries for TCRalpha and TCRbeta were prepared by 5'RACE using constant-segment primers, with sample barcodes and unique molecular identifiers added. Trizol reagent was used to extract RNA from every sample. The libraries were amplified in two PCR steps, and the second step added a second sample barcode and Illumina TruSeq adapters. Sequencing of the libraries was done on an Illumina NovaSeq, producing 2 x 150 bp paired-end reads. The authors processed their data as follows. The reads were demultiplexed and collapsed into UMI-guided consensus sequences using migec v1.2.7. Using mixcr v2.1.11, the UMI consensuses were aligned to TRA and TRB V and J templates and assembled into clonotypes. Clonotypes were classified as expanded or contracted when called significant by both edgeR and NoisET, with noise models trained on biological replicates. For edgeR calls, a false discovery rate-adjusted p below 0.01 and a log2 fold-change threshold of 1 were applied. As an exploratory analysis of dynamics, max-normalized trajectories of the 1000 most abundant clonotypes were examined with PCA combined with hierarchical clustering. Each responding clone was given a CD4 or CD8 phenotype based on the CD4+ and CD8+ repertoires, which had been sequenced separately. Clones were called with MiXCR by TCRdb after fastp trimmed the public reads at Q25, and only in-frame beta chains were retained. CDR3 protein sequences are deduplicated, and each keeps its most common genes and DNA. TCRdb, not the authors, supplied the V and J calls. Within this sample are approximately 250,000 distinct CDR3 sequences, with 15% to 20% of them counted one time only. The ten biggest clones cover 20% to 25% of the sample.

Taken from the germline V gene, the CDR1 and CDR2 loops are MNHEY and SVGEGT. The CDR3 covers 18 residues, taking in both the cysteine and the phenylalanine. The only DNA kept is the CDR3, 54 bases in frame from the first base. V has 6 bases trimmed and J has 1 base trimmed; junction bases matching no gene number 13. Ficoll-Paque density gradient centrifugation was the method used to isolate PBMCs. The chain was built from TRBV6-2 or TRBV6-3 and TRBJ2-3, with 10 bases matching TRBD2. Sequencing input: PBMCs or a T cell subset sorted from them (not recorded which). The source is a man younger than 30 who had mild COVID-19 (a few samples of this study predate the infection). The sample titles of this study are shuffled in the database, so cell type and time point are left out; the donor was told from shared clones. The nucleotides read TGTGCCAGCAGCCAGGGACTAGCGAGCCTCTCCGGCACAGATACGCAGTATTTT. Its translation reads: CASSQGLASLSGTDTQYF.